This TCR beta chain comes out of a study of blood T cell repertoires in COVID-19 (dated by TCRdb to the early 2020s). In terms of the full investigation: Collaborator samples came from the United States, Italy and Spain and covered acute and convalescent phases of COVID-19. The prospective study material was composed of cDNA or gDNA derived from T cells, B-cell-depleted T cells, or PBMCs. Deeply sampled blood TCRbeta repertoires from subjects exposed to, actively infected with, or recovered from COVID-19 were included in the dataset. The repertoires were released in a freely available public database intended as a resource for research on the immune response to SARS-CoV-2. Samples were obtained from the ongoing ImmuneRACE study (first 160 participants) and from 1,254 subjects provided by 6 global collaborators. Sample metadata almost always included a de-identified subject ID, COVID-19 status, age in years and sex. Where HLA class I and class II types were available, the types were taken from metadata supplied by the sample provider, not from assay-based typing.

Findings and caveats that apply to the study as a whole: The amount of clinical and demographic metadata varied by source and participant and was provided uncurated.

The germline V gene provides CDR1 SNHLY and CDR2 FYNNEI. V is cut back by 4 bases and J by 4 bases, with 9 bases in the junction unmatched. Taken from cysteine to phenylalanine, the CDR3 has 15 residues. Just CDR3 DNA is preserved here, 45 bases in frame from base 1. A note on this clone: Its antigen remains undetermined. No per-base quality is available; no much larger clone lies one base away.

The collaborating institutions used their own protocols to collect whole blood in K2EDTA tubes. For TCRbeta analysis, collaborator samples were shipped as frozen whole blood, as isolated PBMCs, or as DNA extracted from either sample type. TCRbeta CDR3 regions were amplified from genomic DNA using the immunoSEQ Assay, a bias-controlled multiplex PCR. As for the authors' bioinformatics: Nucleated cell counts per sample were estimated from amplification of reference gene primers within the assay. To quantify the absolute abundance of each unique TCRbeta CDR3 rearrangement, sequence reads were collapsed and filtered. For each sample, productive Simpson clonality was calculated as the square root of Simpson's diversity index across productive rearrangements. TCRdb obtained this table from immuneACCESS and retained in-frame rearrangements with V and J assigned. These tables miss some clones; where compared with another copy, unresolved V genes account for less than half of the shortfall, and the remainder is unexplained. Clone size and the V and J calls come from that table; the DNA yielded D and trimming. A total of roughly 86,000 clones appear in this sample, around nine tenths of them only once. The ten largest clonotypes hold less than 5% of the sample.

The source material was peripheral blood. This receptor was obtained from a man between 50 and 59 years old with active or convalescent COVID-19. The rearrangement joined TRBV2 to TRBJ1-2; TRBD1 fits 7 bases in the junction. The DNA sequence follows: TGTGCCAGCAGTGTGGGGACAGTCCTATCCTATGGCTACACCTTC. Its protein product is CASSVGTVLSYGYTF.